This entry is about one T cell receptor beta chain. This specimen belongs to a study of PD-L1 blockade in urothelial cancer. Study-wide background: Samples of blood were analyzed 3 weeks (second dose) and 6 weeks after treatment start. Specimens of blood held a median count of 141,255 T cells.

J gave up 5 bases and V 6 bases, and 8 bases lay outside the gene matches. Germline-derived CDR1 and CDR2 are MDHEN and SYDVKM. The length of the CDR3 is 14 residues. The method was immunoSEQ multiplex PCR; TCRdb's version includes in-frame clones alone and lacks a portion of them. The repertoire holds about 80,000 clones, with roughly 90% as singletons. This rearrangement joins TRBV28 to TRBJ1-1; 8 bases map to TRBD1. The specimen comprised PBMCs, sampled around atezolizumab (anti-PD-L1) treatment. The TCR originated in a woman in her sixties or seventies with urothelial cancer. The CDR3: CASRPGTGLTEAFF. The CDR3 DNA is TGTGCCAGCAGGCCGGGGACAGGACTTACTGAAGCTTTCTTT. Looking up the rest from reference TRBV28 and TRBJ1-1 gives the full variable domain: DVKVTQSSRYLVKRTGEKVFLECVQDMDHENMFWYRQDPGLGLRLIYFSYDVKMKEKGDIPEGYSVSREKKERFSLILESASTNQTSMYLCASRPGTGLTEAFFGQGTRLTVV.